Following are 27 T cell receptor beta chains from one sample sequenced in a study of T-cell reconstitution after alpha-beta-depleted transplantation in children. Preparation of the TCRbeta library was carried out with unique molecular identifiers. TCRdb recomputed calls from the PCR reads with MiXCR, one row per CDR3 protein. Here the sample spans hundreds of thousands of distinct CDR3 sequences, around 12% being singletons. The input for sequencing was PBMCs, taken before TCRalphabeta/CD19-depleted stem cell transplant. Source of these receptors: a girl under 10 years old with congenital amegakaryocytic thrombocytopenia, due to receive a stem cell transplant.

This clonotype was recorded at least ten times. This rearrangement joins TRBV20-1 to TRBJ2-3, with 11 positions matching TRBD2. CDR1 is DFQATT and CDR2 is SNEGSKA in the germline V gene (reference sequence). V gave up 5 bases and J gave up 5 bases; unmatched junction bases: 9. The CDR3 totals 15 residues. The DNA for the CDR3 is TGCAGTGCTGGATTAGCGGGAGGGTCCTTAGATACGCAGTATTTT. It specifies CSAGLAGGSLDTQYF.

Concerning this clonotype: A read error may explain this, as a much larger clone is one base away. The rearrangement joins TRBV10-3 to TRBJ2-4, with D tentatively TRBD1 (5 bases). CDR1 and CDR2 from the germline V gene are ENHRY and SYGVKD. V lost 2 bases to trimming and J lost 3 bases, with 17 bases between them. CDR3 length equals 17 residues. This chain's CDR3 is CAISEAAGLLGKNIQYF. DNA for the CDR3: TGTGCCATCAGTGAGGCTGCAGGGTTGCTTGGCAAAAACATTCAGTACTTC.

The rearrangement links TRBV15 to TRBJ1-2; possibly TRBD1 for D (5 bases). Germline V gene sequence: CDR1 LNHNV, CDR2 YYDKDF (reference sequence). V shed 6 bases and J shed 5 bases, with 13 bases lying between them. This CDR3 has 13 residues. CDR3 bases: TGTGCCACCAGAGCTCCGGGGCTTTATGGCTACACCTTC. It yields the protein CATRAPGLYGYTF.

This clonotype was detected many times. The chain carries TRBV5-1 and TRBJ2-1; D perhaps matches TRBD2 (5 bases). Trimming took off 3 bases at V and 5 bases at J, with 12 bases between the two ends. The CDR3 is 14 amino acids. Germline V gene data show CDR1 as SGHRS and CDR2 as YFSETQ. DNA for the CDR3: TGCGCCAGCAGCTCGGGAAGCGGTAACAATGAGCAGTTCTTC. This sequence encodes CASSSGSGNNEQFF.

This clonotype appeared many times. This chain joins TRBV28 and TRBJ2-1; TRBD2 agrees at 9 bases. The CDR3 spans 17 residues. The ends lost 5 bases at V and 4 bases at J; junction bases unmatched: 12. Looked up from germline, CDR1 is MDHEN and CDR2 is SYDVKM. The CDR3 spells CASSIQSLAGIYNEQFF. CDR3 in DNA: TGTGCCAGCAGTATCCAATCACTAGCGGGCATTTACAATGAGCAGTTCTTC.

This clonotype appeared many times. V usage is TRBV14 and J usage is TRBJ2-1, with a possible D match to TRBD2 (5 bases). Germline V lookup: CDR1 SGHDN, CDR2 FVKESK. V was clipped by 1 base and J by 5 bases, with 21 bases between them. This CDR3 has 18 residues. CDR3 DNA sequence: TGTGCCAGCAGCCAAGGATTAAGAGGACGGAGGACTCACAATGAGCAGTTCTTC. Protein: CASSQGLRGRRTHNEQFF.

In its sample, this clonotype was seen many times. CDR3 in DNA: TGCAGCGTCCCCGGGACCGACCAAGAGACCCAGTACTTC. Its protein product is CSVPGTDQETQYF. The chain is built from TRBV29-1 and TRBJ2-5; D is tentatively TRBD1 or TRBD2 (5 bases each). CDR3 size: 13 residues. The ends were cut back, 6 bases at V and 0 bases at J, with 11 bases in the middle. CDR1 is SQVTM and CDR2 is ANQGSEA in the germline V gene.

This clonotype occurred a few times. The V and J genes are TRBV29-1 and TRBJ2-7; TRBD1 matches at 10 bases. The germline V gene encodes CDR1 SQVTM and CDR2 ANQGSEA. This CDR3 is built from 14 residues. The ends lost 6 bases at V and 6 bases at J; junction bases unmatched: 11. CDR3: CSVGPGQGMGEQYF. For the CDR3, the DNA is TGCAGCGTCGGTCCGGGACAGGGGATGGGCGAGCAGTACTTC.

This chain uses TRBV4-1 with TRBJ2-7, with 7 bases matching TRBD2. CDR1 is MGHRA, CDR2 YSYEKL, per germline. The CDR3 totals 15 residues. V trimming: 3 bases; J trimming: 4 bases; junction bases outside the gene matches: 9. Written as DNA, the CDR3 is TGCGCCAGCAGCCACGGGACTATCCGGGTGTACGAGCAGTACTTC. This encodes CASSHGTIRVYEQYF.

J is TRBJ2-1 and V is TRBV5-1, with 7 bases fitting TRBD2. Germline CDR1 reads SGHRS; CDR2 reads YFSETQ. V lost 4 bases, J lost 0 bases, and 7 bases stayed unmatched. The CDR3 is made up of 16 amino acids. CDR3 amino acids: CASSLGGTYSYNEQFF. For the CDR3, the DNA is TGCGCCAGCAGCCTGGGGGGGACTTACTCCTACAATGAGCAGTTCTTC. The whole variable domain, filled in from reference TRBV5-1 and TRBJ2-1, reads KAGVTQTPRYLIKTRGQQVTLSCSPISGHRSVSWYQQTPGQGLQFLFEYFSETQRNKGNFPGRFSGRQFSNSRSEMNVSTLELGDSALYLCASSLGGTYSYNEQFFGPGTRLTVL.

This clonotype has just a few counts. The J gene is TRBJ2-5, the V gene TRBV14; D is perhaps TRBD1 or TRBD2 (5 bases each). The germline V and J ends were trimmed by 5 bases and 4 bases, with 14 bases remaining between them. CDR3 length: 14 amino acids. Germline values: CDR1 SGHDN, CDR2 FVKESK. This CDR3 reads CASSLPGRRETQYF. CDR3 DNA sequence: TGTGCCAGCAGCTTACCGGGACGGAGAGAGACCCAGTACTTC.

In its sample, this clonotype was seen a few times. The chain links TRBV5-1 to TRBJ2-7, with D unclear. The germline V and J ends were trimmed by 2 bases and 6 bases, with 9 bases remaining between them. This CDR3 contains 12 residues. Germline-derived CDR1 and CDR2 are SGHRS and YFSETQ. CDR3 DNA: TGCGCCAGCAGCTTCTACCTCGGCGAGCAGTACTTC. This translates into CASSFYLGEQYF.

The rearrangement links TRBV20-1 to TRBJ1-5; no clear D gene. Trimming left V 0 bases short and J 9 bases short, with 18 bases between. This CDR3 has 15 amino acids. Looked up from germline, CDR1 is DFQATT and CDR2 is SNEGSKA (reference sequence). The CDR3 spells CSARDSGEYERPQHF. The CDR3 nucleotides read TGCAGTGCTAGAGATTCCGGGGAGTACGAGCGGCCCCAGCATTTT.

This clonotype has just a few counts. This sequence joins TRBV5-6 and TRBJ2-1; TRBD2 matches 8 bases. Germline CDR1 reads SGHDT; CDR2 reads YYEEEE. The CDR3 is 16 residues long. The junction had 18 bases not matched to a gene; V was cut back by 6 bases and J by 10 bases. CDR3: CASTQYGQRELREQFF. For the CDR3, the DNA is TGTGCCAGCACCCAGTACGGCCAGCGGGAGTTAAGGGAGCAGTTCTTC.

This clonotype was seen repeatedly, ten times or more. The chain is built from TRBV29-1 and TRBJ2-6, with TRBD2 identical over 7 bases. The germline CDR1 and CDR2 sequences are SQVTM and ANQGSEA. Trimming cost V 5 bases and J 0 bases; bases outside gene matches: 7. This CDR3 is 16 amino acids long. CDR3 loop: CSVLRAGNSGANVLTF. As DNA, the CDR3 is TGCAGCGTTCTACGAGCGGGAAACTCTGGGGCCAACGTCCTGACTTTC.

This clonotype has more than one count but fewer than ten. The chain uses TRBV12-3 or TRBV12-4 and TRBJ2-7; 8 bases align to TRBD1. The CDR3 covers 14 residues. After removal of 7 bases from V and 2 bases from J, the junction contained 7 bases not matched to a gene. The CDR3: CASTRTGTPYEQYF. Written as DNA, the CDR3 is TGTGCCAGCACGCGGACAGGGACTCCCTACGAGCAGTACTTC.

In its sample, this clonotype was seen many times. The chain joins TRBV4-2 to TRBJ1-1; 11 bases fit TRBD1. V shed 2 bases, J shed 5 bases, and the junction held 10 bases outside the gene matches. Germline V lookup: CDR1 LGHNA, CDR2 YNFKEQ. This CDR3 spans 17 amino acids. The DNA of the CDR3 is TGTGCCAGCAGCCAACCCGGACAGGGGGCGCGAAATACTGAAGCTTTCTTT. Its protein is CASSQPGQGARNTEAFF.

This chain connects TRBV12-3 or TRBV12-4 to TRBJ2-1; 7 bases align to TRBD2. Germline trimming cut 7 bases from V and 9 bases from J; bases unmatched to any gene: 9. The CDR3 runs to 13 residues. CDR3 in DNA: TGTGCCAGCACCCCACGACTAGCCGGTGAGCAGTTCTTC. It yields the protein CASTPRLAGEQFF.

This clonotype was seen a few times. This chain joins TRBV7-2 and TRBJ2-2, with TRBD2 identical over 9 bases. The CDR3 has 15 residues. Germline values: CDR1 SGHTA, CDR2 FQGNSA. With V trimmed by 3 bases and J by 5 bases, 4 bases remained unmatched. This chain's CDR3 is CASSLGLARTGELFF. The CDR3 region has the DNA TGTGCCAGCAGCTTGGGACTAGCAAGGACCGGGGAGCTGTTTTTT.

Ten or more counts support this clonotype. The chain carries TRBV29-1 and TRBJ2-1, with a weak D call TRBD1 (6 bases). V lost 7 bases to trimming and J lost 7 bases, with 11 bases between them. The germline gives CDR1 SQVTM, CDR2 ANQGSEA. This CDR3 spans 11 amino acids. CDR3 residues: CSGGQANEQFF. The CDR3, as DNA: TGCAGCGGGGGGCAGGCTAATGAGCAGTTCTTC.

The chain is built from TRBV7-9 and TRBJ2-2; 9 bases are shared with TRBD2. V shed 8 bases, J shed 4 bases, and the junction held 2 bases outside the gene matches. CDR1 is SEHNR and CDR2 is FQNEAQ in the germline V gene (reference sequence). The CDR3 has 13 residues. The DNA of the CDR3 is TGTGCCAGCGCACTAGCGGGCACCGGGGAGCTGTTTTTT. Amino acids: CASALAGTGELFF.

This clonotype was recorded at least ten times. The rearrangement joins TRBV12-3 or TRBV12-4 to TRBJ2-1; 8 nucleotides align to TRBD2. The CDR3 totals 16 residues. The trim removed 3 bases at V and 3 bases at J, leaving 7 bases unmatched. The DNA of the CDR3 is TGTGCCAGCAGTTTCTTCCTAGCGGGCCGCTACAATGAGCAGTTCTTC. This gives the protein CASSFFLAGRYNEQFF.

This clonotype was observed many times. The chain combines TRBV20-1 with TRBJ2-7; 11 bases fit TRBD2. The CDR3 consists of 18 residues. Trimming cost V 2 bases and J 2 bases; bases outside gene matches: 14. The germline V gene has CDR1 DFQATT and CDR2 SNEGSKA (reference sequence). CDR3 protein: CSARSWVLAGGKTYEQYF. CDR3 bases: TGCAGTGCTAGATCGTGGGTGCTAGCGGGAGGTAAAACCTACGAGCAGTACTTC.

In its sample, this clonotype was seen many times. The chain is built from TRBV12-3 or TRBV12-4 and TRBJ1-1; the D is unclear. The CDR3 is 13 amino acids. With 5 bases removed from V and 1 base from J, the gap between germline ends came to 8 bases. The CDR3 sequence: CASSPLRNTEAFF. As DNA, the CDR3 is TGTGCCAGCAGTCCTTTAAGGAACACTGAAGCTTTCTTT.

This clonotype came up many times. The genes are TRBV28 and TRBJ2-7; 12 bases map to TRBD2. CDR3 length: 16 residues. J gave up 6 bases and V 5 bases, and 11 bases lay outside the gene matches. Per germline, CDR1 MDHEN and CDR2 SYDVKM. In nucleotides, the CDR3 is TGTGCCAGCAGTGTAAGACTAGCGGGAGATGACGGCGAGCAGTACTTC. Protein: CASSVRLAGDDGEQYF.

This clonotype was counted at least ten times. The chain uses TRBV28 and TRBJ2-7; possibly TRBD2 for D (5 bases). The CDR3 totals 13 residues. V lost 5 bases to trimming and J lost 5 bases, with 13 bases between them. The germline CDR1 and CDR2 sequences are MDHEN and SYDVKM. CDR3 residues: CASSPRVEDEQYF. DNA of the CDR3: TGTGCCAGCAGTCCCCGGGTGGAGGACGAGCAGTACTTC.

To note about this clonotype: A read error may produce the germline difference seen at one junction end. V is TRBV20-1 and J is TRBJ2-1; TRBD2 matches 14 bases. The CDR3 extends over 17 amino acids. Per the germline V gene, CDR1 is DFQATT and CDR2 is SNEGSKA (reference sequence). CDR3 sequence reads: CCATGTSGSQGFDEQFF. The CDR3 nucleotides are TGCTGTGCTACCGGGACTAGCGGGAGTCAAGGGTTCGATGAGCAGTTCTTC.